The 25 T cell receptor beta chains below all came from one sample that was sequenced in a study of response to subunit inactivated influenza vaccine. TCRdb reprocessed the RT-PCR reads with MiXCR, giving one entry per CDR3 protein. Of about 530,000 distinct CDR3 sequences listed, 10% to 15% are singletons. This sample comprised PBMCs from blood, obtained about 6 weeks after vaccination. The receptor set was obtained from a man over 45 who received an inactivated influenza vaccine.

This chain links TRBV5-1 with TRBJ2-7; the D gene is possibly TRBD1 (5 bases). Trimming removed 1 base from V and 3 bases from J, with 8 bases in between. Germline values: CDR1 SGHRS, CDR2 YFSETQ. The CDR3 is 13 amino acids. Written as DNA, the CDR3 is TGCGCCAGCAGCTTGAACCAGGGCTACGAGCAGTACTTC. Residues: CASSLNQGYEQYF.

This clonotype was seen only a few times. The J gene is TRBJ2-7, the V gene TRBV29-1, with D maybe TRBD2 (5 bases). V lost 4 bases to trimming and J lost 6 bases, with 13 bases between them. There are 12 residues in the CDR3. The germline V gene encodes CDR1 SQVTM and CDR2 ANQGSEA. CDR3 in DNA: TGCAGCGTTGGGAGGAGAGCCGCCGAGCAGTACTTC. Protein product: CSVGRRAAEQYF.

Ten or more counts support this clonotype. The chain combines TRBV5-6 with TRBJ2-1; the D is unclear. The germline V gene encodes CDR1 SGHDT and CDR2 YYEEEE. This CDR3 region has 12 residues. V lost 0 bases and J 11 bases, leaving 9 bases between the germline ends. CDR3 loop: CASSLDYSKQFF. The CDR3 DNA is TGTGCCAGCAGCTTGGACTACTCTAAGCAGTTCTTC. The complete variable domain, with remaining parts taken from reference TRBV5-6 and TRBJ2-1, reads DAGVTQSPTHLIKTRGQQVTLRCSPKSGHDTVSWYQQALGQGPQFIFQYYEEEERQRGNFPDRFSGHQFPNYSSELNVNALLLGDSALYLCASSLDYSKQFFGPGTRLTVL.

This clonotype was recorded a few times. The chain employs TRBV6-2 or TRBV6-3 and TRBJ2-7, with a possible D match to TRBD1 (6 bases). Germline CDR1 reads MNHEY; CDR2 reads SVGEGT. The germline V and J ends were trimmed by 2 bases and 7 bases, with 9 bases remaining between them. CDR3 size: 12 residues. The chain's CDR3 is CASSYNQGEQYF. As DNA, the CDR3 is TGTGCCAGCAGTTACAACCAGGGGGAGCAGTACTTC.

The chain links TRBV27 to TRBJ1-2; D gene unclear. V lost 5 bases and J 0 bases, leaving 7 bases between the germline ends. The germline V gene has CDR1 MNHEY and CDR2 SMNVEV (reference sequence). The CDR3 is 13 amino acids. DNA for the CDR3: TGTGCCAGCAGTCCGCGAGCTAACTATGGCTACACCTTC. Encoded protein: CASSPRANYGYTF.

This clonotype has a count of ten or more. This sequence joins TRBV5-1 and TRBJ2-7; 9 nucleotides agree with TRBD1. Germline values: CDR1 SGHRS, CDR2 YFSETQ. This CDR3 comprises 15 residues. V was clipped by 4 bases and J by 3 bases; unmatched bases: 8. The CDR3 DNA follows: TGCGCCAGCAGCGGAGAGGGGACAGGGATCTACGAGCAGTACTTC. Protein product: CASSGEGTGIYEQYF. The whole variable domain, remainder taken from reference TRBV5-1 and TRBJ2-7, is KAGVTQTPRYLIKTRGQQVTLSCSPISGHRSVSWYQQTPGQGLQFLFEYFSETQRNKGNFPGRFSGRQFSNSRSEMNVSTLELGDSALYLCASSGEGTGIYEQYFGPGTRLTVT.

The J gene is TRBJ2-5, the V gene TRBV10-3, with D possibly matching TRBD2 (5 bases). V was trimmed by 3 bases and J by 3 bases, leaving 20 bases between them. The CDR3 spans 17 residues. Germline V gene sequence: CDR1 ENHRY, CDR2 SYGVKD. Here the CDR3 DNA reads TGTGCCATCAGTGAAGGAGGCAGAGGCAGTGGGAAAGAGACCCAGTACTTC. Protein sequence: CAISEGGRGSGKETQYF.

CDR3 loop: CASSLLAGLAGGPYNEQFF. In nucleotides, the CDR3 is TGTGCCAGCAGTTTACTAGCGGGACTCGCAGGGGGCCCCTACAATGAGCAGTTCTTC. The chain carries TRBV6-4 and TRBJ2-1; 10 positions match TRBD2. V was pared by 5 bases and J by 2 bases, with 15 bases of the junction left unmatched. The CDR3 sequence is 19 residues long. Germline V gene lookup returns CDR1 MRHNA and CDR2 SNTAGT.

The chain is built from TRBV20-1 and TRBJ2-1; 15 positions agree with TRBD2. V gave up 3 bases and J gave up 0 bases; unmatched junction bases: 12. This CDR3 has 20 residues. Per germline, CDR1 DFQATT and CDR2 SNEGSKA (reference sequence). CDR3 loop: CSARPGTSGRLVSSYNEQFF. In DNA form, the CDR3 reads TGCAGTGCTAGGCCCGGGACTAGCGGGAGGCTAGTATCCTCCTACAATGAGCAGTTCTTC.

This clonotype was seen just once. The chain uses TRBV2 and TRBJ2-2; 7 nucleotides align to TRBD1. The CDR3 sequence is 14 residues long. Trimming removed 3 bases from V and 6 bases from J; junction bases left unmatched: 4. Germline CDR1 is SNHLY and CDR2 is FYNNEI. DNA for the CDR3: TGTGCCAGCAGTGACCCTGACAGGGCCGGGGAGCTGTTTTTT. This codes for CASSDPDRAGELFF.

There are many counts of this clonotype. The V call is TRBV4-3, the J call TRBJ1-1, with a weak D call TRBD1 (6 bases). CDR1 is LGHNA, CDR2 YSLEER, per germline. This CDR3 comprises 15 residues. Trimming removed 5 bases at V and 1 base at J, with 14 bases between. CDR3 protein: CASSTTRGENTEAFF. CDR3 DNA sequence: TGCGCCAGCAGCACTACCAGGGGAGAGAACACTGAAGCTTTCTTT.

This clonotype was seen a handful of times. The chain uses TRBV6-6 and TRBJ1-2; D call uncertain. Trimming took 2 bases from V and 14 from J, leaving 15 bases between them. There are 12 residues in the CDR3. Germline CDR1 MNHNY, CDR2 SVGAGI (reference sequence). The CDR3 sequence: CASSYKMKGRTF. CDR3 DNA sequence: TGTGCCAGCAGTTACAAGATGAAAGGGAGAACCTTC.

V is TRBV7-2 and J is TRBJ2-1; 9 bases match TRBD2. Trimming took 4 bases from V and 5 from J; bases not matched to a gene: 6. There are 15 residues in the CDR3. CDR1 is SGHTA and CDR2 is FQGNSA in the germline V gene. CDR3 in amino acids: CASSSSSGANNEQFF. The CDR3 DNA is TGTGCCAGCAGCTCTTCTAGCGGGGCCAACAATGAGCAGTTCTTC. The full variable domain, its missing parts supplied by reference TRBV7-2 and TRBJ2-1, is GAGVSQSPSNKVTEKGKDVELRCDPISGHTALYWYRQSLGQGLEFLIYFQGNSAPDKSGLPSDRFSAERTGGSVSTLTIQRTQQEDSAVYLCASSSSSGANNEQFFGPGTRLTVL.

A few counts support this clonotype. The chain employs TRBV6-5 and TRBJ2-7, with D perhaps TRBD2 (6 bases). CDR1 and CDR2 (germline): MNHEY, SVGAGI. CDR3 length: 13 amino acids. V lost 4 bases and J 3 bases, leaving 10 bases between the germline ends. CDR3 amino acids: CASSSPTSYEQYF. The CDR3 region has the DNA TGTGCCAGCAGTTCCCCGACTAGCTACGAGCAGTACTTC.

The gene calls are TRBV20-1 and TRBJ1-2; possible D gene TRBD1, 5 bases. V was cut by 3 bases and J by 3 bases, with 11 bases left in between. Germline CDR1 reads DFQATT; CDR2 reads SNEGSKA (reference sequence). The CDR3 has 13 residues. CDR3 sequence reads: CSARGREDYGYTF. CDR3 nucleotide sequence: TGCAGTGCTAGGGGCAGGGAGGACTATGGCTACACCTTC.

This clonotype was found many times. CDR3 sequence (DNA): TGCGCCAGCAGCCAGGCCCCGGGCCCAACCTACGAGCAGTACTTC. Its translation: CASSQAPGPTYEQYF. The rearrangement joins TRBV4-3 to TRBJ2-7; D call uncertain. There are 15 residues in the CDR3. V lost 3 bases and J lost 2, with 14 bases in between. Germline V lookup: CDR1 LGHNA, CDR2 YSLEER.

The chain uses TRBV5-6 and TRBJ2-7; 9 bases match TRBD1. The CDR3 length is 17 residues. CDR1 and CDR2 from the germline V gene are SGHDT and YYEEEE. V shed 0 bases and J 5 bases; nucleotides not matched to a gene: 12. Here the CDR3 reads CASSLASYGTGLHEQYF. The CDR3 coding sequence is TGTGCCAGCAGCTTGGCCTCTTACGGGACAGGGCTCCACGAGCAGTACTTC.

This clonotype was recorded at least ten times. The chain couples TRBV4-2 to TRBJ1-1; no definite D call. The CDR3 is made up of 12 amino acids. V lost 0 bases and J lost 11, with 10 bases in between. The V gene's germline CDR1 is LGHNA and CDR2 YNFKEQ. The CDR3 protein is CASSQDQVRAFF. The CDR3 coding sequence is TGTGCCAGCAGCCAAGACCAGGTTCGGGCTTTCTTT.

J is TRBJ2-6 and V is TRBV12-3 or TRBV12-4; weak D call: TRBD1 (5 bases). Trimming removed 3 bases from V and 4 bases from J, with 10 bases in between. The CDR3 covers 15 residues. The DNA for the CDR3 is TGTGCCAGCAGTTTTGTAGGGGCCGGGGCCAACGTCCTGACTTTC. It encodes CASSFVGAGANVLTF.

The V call is TRBV28, the J call TRBJ2-3, with 8 bases fitting TRBD1. Per the germline V gene, CDR1 is MDHEN and CDR2 is SYDVKM. The J segment lost 6 bases and the V segment lost 8 bases, leaving 4 bases of the junction unmatched. The CDR3 consists of 12 residues. The chain's CDR3 is CASRTGWDTQYF. The DNA for the CDR3 is TGTGCCAGCCGGACAGGGTGGGATACGCAGTATTTT.

This clonotype was counted only a few times. The V and J genes are TRBV7-2 and TRBJ2-7; 9 nucleotides align to TRBD1. The V gene's germline CDR1 is SGHTA and CDR2 FQGNSA. CDR3 length: 15 amino acids. The V segment lost 5 bases and the J segment 2 bases; nucleotides outside the gene matches: 7. CDR3 coding DNA: TGTGCCAGCAGCGTATCCCGGGACAGGGCCTACGAGCAGTACTTC. This codes for CASSVSRDRAYEQYF.

V and J are TRBV25-1 and TRBJ2-1; the match to TRBD2 covers 8 bases. The germline V gene encodes CDR1 MGHDK and CDR2 SYGVNS. The V gene end was trimmed by 8 bases and the J gene end by 7 bases; junction bases not matched to a gene: 10. The CDR3 is 14 amino acids. CDR3 protein: CASAAGGGWNEQFF. CDR3 bases: TGTGCCAGCGCGGCCGGGGGGGGATGGAATGAGCAGTTCTTC. Supplemented by reference TRBV25-1 and TRBJ2-1, the full variable domain reads EADIYQTPRYLVIGTGKKITLECSQTMGHDKMYWYQQDPGMELHLIHYSYGVNSTEKGDLSSESTVSRIRTEHFPLTLESARPSHTSQYLCASAAGGGWNEQFFGPGTRLTVL.

This clonotype was counted a few times. The rearrangement joins TRBV12-3 or TRBV12-4 to TRBJ2-7, with a weak D call TRBD1 (6 bases). The CDR3 is 14 amino acids. The V gene lost 6 bases and the J gene lost 4 bases, with 16 bases spanning the gap. CDR3 protein: CASSPQGSDYEQYF. Written as DNA, the CDR3 is TGTGCCAGCAGCCCACAGGGAAGTGATTACGAGCAGTACTTC.

This clonotype was seen only a few times. V is TRBV7-9 and J is TRBJ2-5; D is tentatively TRBD1 or TRBD2 (5 bases each). The V gene's germline CDR1 is SEHNR and CDR2 FQNEAQ (reference sequence). This CDR3 comprises 14 residues. V lost 10 bases and J 5 bases, leaving 20 bases between the germline ends. The CDR3 is CATLRDLRAETQYF. The CDR3 nucleotides read TGTGCCACTCTTAGGGACCTCCGGGCGGAGACCCAGTACTTC.

Only a few counts were recorded for this clonotype. The V gene is TRBV7-9, the J gene TRBJ1-1; no reliable D call. Germline-derived CDR1 and CDR2 are SEHNR and FQNEAQ (reference sequence). Trimming left V 6 bases short and J 4 bases short, with 12 bases between. The CDR3 extends over 13 amino acids. CDR3 protein: CASSKEGITEAFF. CDR3 bases: TGTGCCAGCAGTAAGGAAGGGATCACTGAAGCTTTCTTT.